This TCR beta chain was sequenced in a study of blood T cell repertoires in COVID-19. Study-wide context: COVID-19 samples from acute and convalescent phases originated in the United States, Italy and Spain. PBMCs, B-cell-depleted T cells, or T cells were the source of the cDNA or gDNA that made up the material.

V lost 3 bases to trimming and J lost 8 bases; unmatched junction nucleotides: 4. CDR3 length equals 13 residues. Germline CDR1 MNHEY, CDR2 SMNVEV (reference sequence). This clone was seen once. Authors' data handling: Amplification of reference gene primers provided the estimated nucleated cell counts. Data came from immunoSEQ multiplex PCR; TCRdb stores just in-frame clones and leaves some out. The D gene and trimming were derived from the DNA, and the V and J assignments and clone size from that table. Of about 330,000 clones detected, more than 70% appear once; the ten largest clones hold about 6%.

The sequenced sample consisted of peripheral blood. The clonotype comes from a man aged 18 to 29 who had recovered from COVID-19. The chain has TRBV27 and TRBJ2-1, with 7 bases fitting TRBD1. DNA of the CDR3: TGTGCCAGCAGTTTGCACCAGGGGGATGAGCAGTTCTTC. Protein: CASSLHQGDEQFF.